The clone carrying this TCR beta chain was seen a few times. As yet, its antigen is unknown. BIOMED2 TRB-A/B primer pools were used in multiplex TRB PCR. One entry per CDR3 protein, called by TCRdb with MiXCR from the multiplex PCR reads. The table records around 7,500 distinct CDR3 sequences, 35% to 45% of them present only once. Germline CDR1 is MNHEY and CDR2 is SVGAGI. The CDR3 covers 14 residues. Trimming removed 6 bases from V and 7 bases from J; junction bases left unmatched: 12. Blood genomic DNA input for TRB amplification was 250-500 ng. The sample originates from a study of T and B cells in COVID-19 patients. Study-wide findings and caveats: The recovered cohort had about 2,300 exclusive TCR clusters, including 30 or so low generation probability clusters. In COVID-19 patients, T cell receptor beta variable and joining gene use was reportedly strongly skewed. Symptomatic-phase blood samples from mildly ill patients and early samples from severe cases were scarce. Highly clonal in active COVID-19, TRB repertoires exceeded healthy-donor diversity and richness at recovery.

This receptor was obtained from a human donor who had recovered from COVID-19. Sequenced material: blood. The chain employs TRBV6-5 and TRBJ2-7; the match to TRBD1 covers 7 bases. CDR3 nucleotides: TGTGCCAGCAGCCCCGGGACAGCCCGAGGGGAGCAGTACGTC. Protein: CASSPGTARGEQYV.